The 7 T cell receptor beta chains in this list originate from one sample, sequenced in a study of shared clonotypes between healthy human individuals. Assay: immunoSEQ multiplex PCR; the TCRdb copy retains only in-frame clones and omits some. The sample consists of 2 million to 2.5 million clones, approximately 95% of them appearing once. Material: naive CD4+ T cells sorted from blood. Subset defined: CD45RA+ positively selected. Source of these receptors: a young man in good health.

This clone was seen once. The chain couples TRBV6-5 to TRBJ1-1; no firm D call. Trimming shortened V by 6 bases and J by 7 bases, and 21 bases separated the two germline ends. Germline V gene lookup returns CDR1 MNHEY and CDR2 SVGAGI. CDR3 size: 15 residues. The CDR3 loop reads CASRDQNGVLIEAFF. DNA of the CDR3: TGTGCCAGCAGGGACCAAAACGGGGTTCTTATTGAAGCTTTCTTT.

The rearrangement joins TRBV5-1 to TRBJ2-7; 8 bases are shared with TRBD1. Trimming removed 0 bases from V and 3 bases from J; junction bases left unmatched: 8. The CDR3 contains 16 residues. Germline-derived CDR1 and CDR2 are SGHRS and YFSETQ. DNA of the CDR3: TGCGCCAGCAGCTTGGGGGGGACAGGTTCCGTCTACGAGCAGTACTTC. Translating gives CASSLGGTGSVYEQYF.

The rearrangement uses TRBV7-2 and TRBJ1-4; a possible D gene is TRBD1 (6 bases). The length of the CDR3 is 14 residues. V was trimmed by 5 bases and J by 7 bases, leaving 14 bases between them. Germline values: CDR1 SGHTA, CDR2 FQGNSA. Here the CDR3 DNA reads TGTGCCAGCAGCGCACAGGGACGGGGTGAAAAACTGTTTTTT. This sequence encodes CASSAQGRGEKLFF.

Comment on this clone: The identical CDR3 is also encoded by other nucleotide sequences in the sample. The chain carries TRBV27 and TRBJ1-2; weak D call: TRBD1 (6 bases). The CDR3 runs to 13 residues. CDR1 and CDR2 from the germline V gene are MNHEY and SMNVEV (reference sequence). V was shortened by 3 bases and J by 4 bases, with 9 bases between the two germline ends. CDR3 residues: CASSFRGGYGYTF. The CDR3 DNA sequence: TGTGCCAGCAGTTTCAGGGGCGGCTATGGCTACACCTTC.

This chain uses TRBV30 with TRBJ1-2; D unclear. Trimming cost V 4 bases and J 4 bases, with 13 bases left between them. Per germline, CDR1 GTSNPN and CDR2 SVGIG (reference sequence). The CDR3 has 13 amino acids. The chain's CDR3 is CAWTPGAPYGYTF. CDR3 nucleotide sequence: TGTGCCTGGACCCCGGGAGCGCCCTATGGCTACACCTTC.

The gene calls are TRBV5-1 and TRBJ2-1, with TRBD2 matching over 8 bases. Losses at the gene ends were 0 bases for V and 9 bases for J; bases not matched to a gene: 8. The germline V gene has CDR1 SGHRS and CDR2 YFSETQ. The CDR3 is 15 residues long. The CDR3 DNA sequence: TGCGCCAGCAGCTTGGTCGGCGGGAGCGGGAGTGAGCAGTTCTTC. This sequence encodes CASSLVGGSGSEQFF.

The chain uses TRBV9 and TRBJ2-5; D ambiguous. This CDR3 comprises 14 residues. Deletions cut 3 bases from V and 5 bases from J, with 14 bases between. Per germline, CDR1 SGDLS and CDR2 YYNGEE. The CDR3 loop is CASSGGGTAETQYF. The CDR3, as DNA: TGTGCCAGCAGCGGAGGTGGCACTGCGGAGACCCAGTACTTC.